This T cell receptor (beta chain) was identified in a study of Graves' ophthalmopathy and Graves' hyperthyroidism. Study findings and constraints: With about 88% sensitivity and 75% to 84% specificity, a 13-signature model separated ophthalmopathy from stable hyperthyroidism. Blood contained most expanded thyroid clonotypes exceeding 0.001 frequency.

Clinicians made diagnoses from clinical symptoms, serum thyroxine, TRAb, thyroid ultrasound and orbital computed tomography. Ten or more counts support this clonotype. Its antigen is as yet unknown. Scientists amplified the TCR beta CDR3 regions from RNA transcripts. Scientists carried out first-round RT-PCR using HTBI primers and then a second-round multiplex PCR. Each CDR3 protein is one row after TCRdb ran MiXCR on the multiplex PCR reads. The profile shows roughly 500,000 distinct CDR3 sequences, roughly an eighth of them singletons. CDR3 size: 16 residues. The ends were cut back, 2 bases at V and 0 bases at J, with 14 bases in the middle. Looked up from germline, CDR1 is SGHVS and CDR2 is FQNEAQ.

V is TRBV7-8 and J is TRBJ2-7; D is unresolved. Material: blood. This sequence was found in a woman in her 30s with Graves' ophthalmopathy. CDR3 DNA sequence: TGTGCCAGCAGCTTACCGCAAGGTGGTGGCTCCTACGAGCAGTACTTC. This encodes CASSLPQGGGSYEQYF. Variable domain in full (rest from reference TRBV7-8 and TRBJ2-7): GAGVSQSPRYKVAKRGQDVALRCDPISGHVSLFWYQQALGQGPEFLTYFQNEAQLDKSGLPSDRFFAERPEGSVSTLKIQRTQQEDSAVYLCASSLPQGGGSYEQYFGPGTRLTVT.